This TCR beta chain was identified in a study of blood T cells in healthy people across ages. This clonotype was detected only a few times. The CDR3 contains 15 residues. The ends lost 2 bases at V and 5 bases at J; junction bases unmatched: 8. CDR1 is DFQATT, CDR2 SNEGSKA, per germline (reference sequence). For the second PCR, which ran for roughly 7 to 11 cycles, a sample-barcoded 5' primer and a J-beta primer mix were used. TCRdb reanalysed the 5' RACE reads using MiXCR and keeps one entry per CDR3 protein. The data contain 450,000 to 600,000 distinct CDR3 sequences, roughly a quarter of them singletons. The same data also contributed to another study, on T cells of mothers and their children.

V is TRBV20-1 and J is TRBJ1-5; 8 nucleotides agree with TRBD1. The sample comprised blood. The sequence was collected from a boy under 10 years old in good health. CDR3 sequence: CSARSPGGRDQPQHF. For the CDR3, the DNA is TGCAGTGCTAGATCCCCAGGGGGCAGAGATCAGCCCCAGCATTTT.